This is a list of T cell receptor beta chains from one sample in a study of shared clonotypes between healthy human individuals. Produced via immunoSEQ multiplex PCR; TCRdb's table is partial and in-frame only. The sample consists of about 2 million clones, approximately 94% of them appearing once. Sequenced sample: naive CD8+ T cells sorted from blood. These receptors came from a man aged 18 to 29 in good health. Each CDR3 is given without its conserved first and last residue.

v_gene	CDR3aa
TRBV4-3	ASSQATGAYEQY
TRBV4-3	ASSPAVAGAPNIQY
TRBV7-9	ASSLGGVGNQPQH
TRBV9	ASSGGASQETQY
TRBV2	ASLAGSSYEQY
TRBV6-6	ASSYFPEGRGNTIY
TRBV28	ASSPKDTQY
TRBV4-3	ASSQNEGRYGYT
TRBV6-1	AVAGGLNEQF
TRBV2	ASSGTSGAYTDTQY
TRBV7-6	ASSPTGGYTGELF
TRBV5-1	ASSLFEFTEAF
TRBV9	ASSGVQETQY
TRBV4-1	ASTRGTNTGELF
TRBV6-7	ASSYGHLEEQY
TRBV6-5	ASSPPGRETQY
TRBV2	ASSESPITNSPLH
TRBV7-2	ASSLPTSGSVGTDTQY
TRBV7-9	ASSSKRLAGLTDTQY
TRBV27	ASSPPGHRSNYGYT
TRBV5-1	ASSFRQGDITNTGELF
TRBV4-3	ASSQSTGLLEQF
TRBV27	ASSLSGGGYGYT
TRBV5-4	ASSLVGYLYNEQF
TRBV6-5	ASSYSPEIHYGYT
TRBV19	ASSAGSSYEQY
TRBV13	ASSPRNSYNEQF
TRBV5-8	ASSFGKTSTDTQY
TRBV6-1	ASSETLIQY
TRBV10-2	ASSAQASQETQY
TRBV19	ASSIDLTGPAYEQY
TRBV7-6	ASSLAGTYEQY
TRBV7-2	ASSFQLSPLH
TRBV5-4	ASSSRNEQF
TRBV19	ASSPTVSNQPQH
TRBV7-8	ASSLGLGDPGELF
TRBV7-8	ASSFGGTSVGGELF
TRBV28	ASAVGNTEAF
TRBV19	ASSISQGAEGYT
TRBV7-8	ASSSGEYGYT
TRBV10-1	ASSSRDPADEQY
TRBV9	ASSPGQGINQPQH
TRBV29-1	STEEGSYEQY
TRBV7-9	ASSSQGGEQY
TRBV9	ASRGGTGPNEKLF
TRBV28	ASSLPGTGGELF
TRBV5-8	ASSFSLYEQY
TRBV9	ASSVGEVYEQY